Shown below are 7 T cell receptor beta chains from a single sample sequenced in a study of blood T cell repertoires in COVID-19. The repertoire was sequenced with immunoSEQ multiplex PCR; TCRdb's copy has only in-frame clones and lacks some. The repertoire has 120,000 or so clones, 70% to 90% of them found once; the top ten carry approximately 7.2%. The specimen sequenced was peripheral blood. The receptors derive from a man in his 70s who had recovered from COVID-19.

The rearrangement uses TRBV7-2 and TRBJ2-2; 10 bases agree with TRBD2. Germline V gives CDR1 SGHTA, CDR2 FQGNSA. Trimming removed 4 bases from V and 5 bases from J; junction bases left unmatched: 7. The length of the CDR3 is 16 residues. This chain's CDR3 is CASSSSGLASTGELFF. The CDR3 DNA sequence: TGTGCCAGCAGCTCATCGGGACTAGCGAGTACCGGGGAGCTGTTTTTT.

The rearrangement joins TRBV6-4 to TRBJ1-6, with 9 bases that match TRBD1. The V gene's germline CDR1 is MRHNA and CDR2 SNTAGT. V dropped 3 bases and J dropped 11; count of bases not matched to a gene: 5. The CDR3 runs to 14 residues. CDR3 DNA sequence: TGTGCCAGCAGTGAAGGGACAGGGAATACACCCCTCCACTTT. Translated: CASSEGTGNTPLHF.

The chain combines TRBV27 with TRBJ1-1, with D hard to call. The CDR3 consists of 14 residues. Germline CDR1 reads MNHEY; CDR2 reads SMNVEV (reference sequence). Trimming stripped 3 bases from V and 5 bases from J, with 13 bases between. The CDR3 reads CASSFGGAGTEAFF. In DNA, the CDR3 is TGTGCCAGCAGTTTTGGAGGAGCGGGGACTGAAGCTTTCTTT.

The rearrangement joins TRBV3-1 (or the pseudogene TRBV3-2) to TRBJ1-2; 9 nucleotides agree with TRBD1. The J segment lost 5 bases and the V segment lost 1 base, leaving 8 bases of the junction unmatched. The CDR3 covers 16 residues. The germline CDR1 and CDR2 sequences are LGHDT and YNNKEL (reference sequence). The CDR3 region has the DNA TGTGCCAGCAGCCAAGGCCCGGGACAGGGAATATATGGCTACACCTTC. Amino acid sequence: CASSQGPGQGIYGYTF.

The chain couples TRBV3-1 (or the pseudogene TRBV3-2) to TRBJ1-4; the D is unclear. The V end lost 0 bases, the J end lost 6 bases, and 8 bases lay between the germline ends. Germline CDR1 reads LGHDT; CDR2 reads YNNKEL (reference sequence). There are 14 residues in the CDR3. Here the CDR3 DNA reads TGTGCCAGCAGCCAAGACAGTTTGTATGAAAAACTGTTTTTT. It yields the protein CASSQDSLYEKLFF.

V and J are TRBV28 and TRBJ2-7, with TRBD1 as a possible D gene (5 bases). Trimming stripped 2 bases from V and 4 bases from J, with 12 bases between. This CDR3 has 14 amino acids. Germline V gene lookup returns CDR1 MDHEN and CDR2 SYDVKM. The CDR3 reads CASSLRAGNYEQYF. CDR3 DNA sequence: TGTGCCAGCAGTTTAAGGGCAGGGAATTACGAGCAGTACTTC.

J is TRBJ2-2 and V is TRBV7-8, with a weak D call TRBD1 (6 bases). The CDR3 runs 14 residues. V was trimmed by 5 bases and J by 5 bases, leaving 12 bases between them. The germline CDR1 and CDR2 sequences are SGHVS and FQNEAQ. The CDR3 spells CASSPQGVTGELFF. CDR3 DNA sequence: TGTGCCAGCAGCCCACAGGGAGTTACCGGGGAGCTGTTTTTT.